A single T cell receptor (beta chain) is shown here with its context. Its target is unknown. Random hexamers primed reverse transcription of about 0.45 to 1 ug RNA. TCRdb ran MiXCR on the immunoSEQ multiplex PCR reads and lists one entry per CDR3 protein. The sample shows approximately 210,000 distinct CDR3 sequences, 94% of them seen only once. This specimen belongs to a study of CD8 T cells in Susac syndrome. Study background: At blood draw, Susac syndrome patients were therapy-naive, on corticosteroids, or on intravenous immunoglobulin alone. General observations from the study: Only a relatively small number of individuals were included in the TCR sequencing and HLA analysis.

The specimen was CD4+ T cells from PBMCs. The receptor was isolated from a human donor with Susac syndrome.

CDR3 region: CASSSGQGAPNYGYTF. CDR3 nucleotide sequence: TGCGCCAGCAGCTCGGGACAGGGGGCCCCTAACTATGGCTACACCTTC. V is TRBV5-1 and J is TRBJ1-2; the match to TRBD1 covers 12 bases. This CDR3 spans 16 amino acids. The V and J ends lost 3 bases and 0 bases, in that order; junction bases with no gene match: 3. Germline V gives CDR1 SGHRS, CDR2 YFSETQ. Drawing the rest from reference TRBV5-1 and TRBJ1-2, the complete variable domain is KAGVTQTPRYLIKTRGQQVTLSCSPISGHRSVSWYQQTPGQGLQFLFEYFSETQRNKGNFPGRFSGRQFSNSRSEMNVSTLELGDSALYLCASSSGQGAPNYGYTFGSGTRLTVV.